This T cell receptor (beta chain) was recovered during a study of graft-versus-host responses after intestinal transplantation. Looking at the study overall: As for transplant type, recipients had multivisceral, liver-intestinal, or isolated intestinal grafts.

Germline V lookup: CDR1 SGHAT, CDR2 FQNNGV. This CDR3 has 16 residues. V was pared by 4 bases and J by 3 bases, with 9 bases of the junction left unmatched. Method: immunoSEQ multiplex PCR; TCRdb's copy keeps in-frame clones and lacks some. The sample lists around 90,000 clones, just under 95% occurring once. As regards this clone: No antigen is known for it.

Whole-study results and caveats: Peak GvH clone levels in circulation were associated with early post-transplant HvG declines. Where graft-donor T cell macrochimerism was present, patients had high graft-versus-host to host-versus-graft clonal ratios in allografts.

The rearrangement joins TRBV11-2 to TRBJ2-3; 8 bases align to TRBD2. The clonotype originates from a human donor who received an intestinal transplant. The sequenced sample was unstimulated CD4+ T cells sorted from spleen or lymph node cells, obtained before intestinal transplant. The CDR3 DNA sequence: TGTGCCAGCAGCTCTAACAGCGGGAGCAGGACAGATACGCAGTATTTT. This encodes CASSSNSGSRTDTQYF.